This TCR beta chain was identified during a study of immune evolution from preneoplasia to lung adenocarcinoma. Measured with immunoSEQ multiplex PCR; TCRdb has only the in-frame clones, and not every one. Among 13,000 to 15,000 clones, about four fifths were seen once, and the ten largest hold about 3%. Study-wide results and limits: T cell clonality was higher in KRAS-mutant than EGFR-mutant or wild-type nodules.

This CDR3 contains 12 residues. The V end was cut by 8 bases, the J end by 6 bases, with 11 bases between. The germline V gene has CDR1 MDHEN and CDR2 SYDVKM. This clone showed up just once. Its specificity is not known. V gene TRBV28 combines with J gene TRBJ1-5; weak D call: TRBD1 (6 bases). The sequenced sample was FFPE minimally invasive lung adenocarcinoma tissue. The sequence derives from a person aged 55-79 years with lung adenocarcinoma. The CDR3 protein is CASQGGVQPQHF. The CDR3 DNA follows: TGTGCCAGCCAAGGGGGGGTTCAGCCCCAGCATTTT.